This T cell receptor (beta chain) was profiled in a study of post-analysis software for immune sequencing data. Overall study: Relapsing-remitting, secondary progressive and progressive-relapsing courses of multiple sclerosis were included. General study findings and limits: Roughly 5 TRBV segments were significantly more frequent in patients than in controls. TRBV5-6, TRBV5-1 and TRBV20-1 were among these segments. Controls showed significantly higher normalized Chao1 diversity than did multiple sclerosis patients. F measure showed strong co-clustering of same-batch samples.

Regarding this clonotype: Its antigen is unknown.

Researchers reported that TCR beta cDNA libraries carried unique molecular identifiers. Researchers reported roughly 0.5 million cDNA molecules coming from around 1 to 9.1 million T cells. TCRdb passed the PCR reads through MiXCR, listing each CDR3 protein once. The sample shows approximately 770,000 distinct CDR3 sequences, 35% to 55% of them seen only once. The trim removed 4 bases at V and 3 bases at J, leaving 8 bases unmatched. From germline, CDR1 is SGHNT and CDR2 YENEEA. CDR3 length equals 17 residues. The sequence was collected from a girl under 18 with multiple sclerosis. The V and J genes are TRBV11-3 and TRBJ2-3, with TRBD2 matching over 12 bases. Sample: blood. CDR3 nucleotides: TGTGCCAGCAGCTCCTATCGACTAGCGGGAGAGACAGATACGCAGTATTTT. Protein sequence: CASSSYRLAGETDTQYF.